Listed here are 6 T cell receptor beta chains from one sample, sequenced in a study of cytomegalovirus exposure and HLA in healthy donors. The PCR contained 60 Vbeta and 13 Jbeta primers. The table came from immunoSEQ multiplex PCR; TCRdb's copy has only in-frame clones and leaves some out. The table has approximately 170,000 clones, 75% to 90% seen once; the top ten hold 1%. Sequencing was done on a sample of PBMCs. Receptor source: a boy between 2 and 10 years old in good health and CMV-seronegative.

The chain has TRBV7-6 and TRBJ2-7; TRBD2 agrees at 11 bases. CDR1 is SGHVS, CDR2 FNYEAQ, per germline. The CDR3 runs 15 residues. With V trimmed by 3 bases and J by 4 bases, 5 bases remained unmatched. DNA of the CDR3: TGTGCCAGCAGCTTGGGGACTAGCGGAACGTACGAGCAGTACTTC. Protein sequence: CASSLGTSGTYEQYF.

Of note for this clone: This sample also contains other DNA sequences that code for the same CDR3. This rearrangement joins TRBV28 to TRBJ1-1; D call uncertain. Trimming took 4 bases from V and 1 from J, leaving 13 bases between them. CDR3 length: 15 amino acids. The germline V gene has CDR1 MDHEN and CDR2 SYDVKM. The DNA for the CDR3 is TGTGCCAGCAGTTCGGGTCAAGGAGGGAACACTGAAGCTTTCTTT. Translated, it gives CASSSGQGGNTEAFF.

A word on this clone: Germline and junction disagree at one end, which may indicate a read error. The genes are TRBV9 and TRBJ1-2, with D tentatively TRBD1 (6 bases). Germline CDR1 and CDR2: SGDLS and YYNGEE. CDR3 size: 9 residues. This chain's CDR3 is CASSTLTGF. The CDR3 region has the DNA TGTGCCAGCAGCACGTTGACAGGATTC.

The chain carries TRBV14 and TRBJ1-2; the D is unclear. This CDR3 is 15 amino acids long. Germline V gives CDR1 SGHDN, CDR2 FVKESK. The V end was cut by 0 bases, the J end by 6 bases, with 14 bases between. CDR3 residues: CASSQDPGLIDGYTF. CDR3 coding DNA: TGTGCCAGCAGCCAAGATCCGGGATTAATCGATGGCTACACCTTC.

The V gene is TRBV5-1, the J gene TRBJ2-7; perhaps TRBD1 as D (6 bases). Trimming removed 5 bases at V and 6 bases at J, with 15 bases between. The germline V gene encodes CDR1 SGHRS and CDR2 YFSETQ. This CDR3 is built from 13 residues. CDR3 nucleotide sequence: TGCGCCAGCAGTTTAGGACAGACCGGCGAGCAGTACTTC. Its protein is CASSLGQTGEQYF. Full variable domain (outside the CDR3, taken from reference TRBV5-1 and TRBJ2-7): KAGVTQTPRYLIKTRGQQVTLSCSPISGHRSVSWYQQTPGQGLQFLFEYFSETQRNKGNFPGRFSGRQFSNSRSEMNVSTLELGDSALYLCASSLGQTGEQYFGPGTRLTVT.

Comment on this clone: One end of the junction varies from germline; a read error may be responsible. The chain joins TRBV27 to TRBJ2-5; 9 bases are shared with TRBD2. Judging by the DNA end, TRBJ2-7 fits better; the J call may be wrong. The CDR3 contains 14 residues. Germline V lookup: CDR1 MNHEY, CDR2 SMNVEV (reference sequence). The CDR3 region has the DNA TGTGCCAGCAGTGAGGGACTAGCCTCCCACGAGCAGTACTTC. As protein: CASSEGLASHEQYF.